A single sample gave rise to the 25 T cell receptor beta chains below, sequenced in a study of blood T cell repertoires in COVID-19. Here immunoSEQ multiplex PCR was the method, and the copy in TCRdb shows in-frame clones only, minus some. This sample has 350,000 or so clones, with 88% found just once. The sequenced material came from peripheral blood. These receptors originate from a woman younger than 45 with COVID-19, enrolled during active disease.

The V call is TRBV5-1, the J call TRBJ1-6; tentative D call: TRBD1 (6 bases). The CDR3 extends over 16 amino acids. CDR1 is SGHRS and CDR2 is YFSETQ in the germline V gene. The V and J ends lost 0 bases and 9 bases respectively, with 16 bases between them. In nucleotides, the CDR3 is TGCGCCAGCAGCTTGGTCACTACAGGGTGGATTTCACCCCTCCACTTT. The encoded protein is CASSLVTTGWISPLHF. The full variable domain, with the rest looked up from reference TRBV5-1 and TRBJ1-6, is KAGVTQTPRYLIKTRGQQVTLSCSPISGHRSVSWYQQTPGQGLQFLFEYFSETQRNKGNFPGRFSGRQFSNSRSEMNVSTLELGDSALYLCASSLVTTGWISPLHFGNGTRLTVT.

CDR3 region: CASSRLGTAGPSHEKLFF. CDR3 sequence (DNA): TGTGCCAGCAGTCGTCTAGGGACAGCCGGACCATCCCATGAAAAACTGTTTTTT. V and J are TRBV7-9 and TRBJ1-4, with TRBD1 matching over 7 bases. Per the germline V gene, CDR1 is SEHNR and CDR2 is FQNEAQ (reference sequence). This CDR3 is built from 18 residues. Germline trimming cut 6 bases from V and 6 bases from J; bases unmatched to any gene: 19.

This sequence joins TRBV27 and TRBJ1-1; 7 bases align to TRBD1. Trimming removed 3 bases from V and 1 base from J; junction bases left unmatched: 11. Germline CDR1 MNHEY, CDR2 SMNVEV (reference sequence). The CDR3 is 17 residues long. DNA of the CDR3: TGTGCCAGCAGTTTCCTTCCGCCGGGACAGTCGAACACTGAAGCTTTCTTT. Translating gives CASSFLPPGQSNTEAFF.

The rearrangement joins TRBV2 to TRBJ2-7; 10 positions agree with TRBD1. V trimming: 7 bases; J trimming: 2 bases; junction bases outside the gene matches: 8. Germline-derived CDR1 and CDR2 are SNHLY and FYNNEI. This CDR3 is built from 15 residues. The CDR3 nucleotides are TGTGCCAGCAAGGGGAGGGACAGGGGAACCTACGAGCAGTACTTC. It encodes CASKGRDRGTYEQYF.

The V and J genes are TRBV7-9 and TRBJ1-1; D uncertain. CDR1 is SEHNR and CDR2 is FQNEAQ in the germline V gene (reference sequence). CDR3 length equals 14 residues. V lost 1 base, J lost 1 base, and 7 bases lay in between. In DNA form, the CDR3 reads TGTGCCAGCAGCTTAGAACGAGGGAACACTGAAGCTTTCTTT. Translated: CASSLERGNTEAFF. The full variable domain, completed using reference TRBV7-9 and TRBJ1-1, is DTGVSQNPRHKITKRGQNVTFRCDPISEHNRLYWYRQTLGQGPEFLTYFQNEAQLEKSRLLSDRFSAERPKGSFSTLEIQRTEQGDSAMYLCASSLERGNTEAFFGQGTRLTVV.

The genes are TRBV6-5 and TRBJ2-3; no firm D call. The CDR3 contains 13 residues. V lost 6 bases and J lost 4, with 11 bases in between. CDR1 and CDR2 (germline): MNHEY, SVGAGI. The CDR3 DNA is TGTGCCAGCAGACGCGCAATCTCAGATACGCAGTATTTT. This codes for CASRRAISDTQYF.

The genes are TRBV11-2 and TRBJ1-1, with 7 bases lining up with TRBD1. The CDR3 extends over 16 amino acids. V shed 1 base and J 0 bases; nucleotides not matched to a gene: 5. Germline CDR1 SGHAT, CDR2 FQNNGV. As DNA, the CDR3 is TGTGCCAGCAGCTTAGTCATCGGGACAGTGAACACTGAAGCTTTCTTT. Residues: CASSLVIGTVNTEAFF.

V usage is TRBV4-2 and J usage is TRBJ1-6; a possible D gene is TRBD1 (6 bases). Trimming stripped 4 bases from V and 9 bases from J, with 16 bases between. Germline-derived CDR1 and CDR2 are LGHNA and YNFKEQ. CDR3 size: 15 residues. CDR3 residues: CASSREQGFGSPLHF. In nucleotides, the CDR3 is TGTGCCAGCAGCCGAGAACAGGGATTTGGTTCACCCCTCCACTTT.

The chain recombines TRBV30 with TRBJ1-5; a weak D match, TRBD1 (5 bases). The CDR3 totals 15 residues. The germline V and J ends were trimmed by 0 bases and 3 bases, with 12 bases remaining between them. Per the germline V gene, CDR1 is GTSNPN and CDR2 is SVGIG (reference sequence). In DNA form, the CDR3 reads TGTGCCTGGAGTGTACTGGTGGGGCCCAATCAGCCCCAGCATTTT. Protein: CAWSVLVGPNQPQHF.

The chain couples TRBV7-8 to TRBJ2-3; unclear D gene. CDR3 length: 13 amino acids. The germline CDR1 and CDR2 sequences are SGHVS and FQNEAQ. V dropped 1 base and J dropped 4 bases, with 6 bases sitting between them. For the CDR3, the DNA is TGTGCCAGCAGCTTAGGGCTTGCAGATACGCAGTATTTT. The encoded protein is CASSLGLADTQYF.

This clone was counted once. This CDR3 is also generated by other DNA sequences in the sample. CDR3 in amino acids: CASSETGDTEAFF. The CDR3 DNA sequence: TGTGCCAGCAGTGAAACGGGGGACACTGAAGCTTTCTTT. The genes are TRBV2 and TRBJ1-1; D perhaps matches TRBD1 (5 bases). This CDR3 region has 13 residues. The V end lost 2 bases, the J end lost 3 bases, and 7 bases lay between the germline ends. Germline CDR1 SNHLY, CDR2 FYNNEI.

This clone appeared once. The rearrangement uses TRBV5-1 and TRBJ1-6; no clear D gene. The CDR3 runs 14 residues. The germline V gene encodes CDR1 SGHRS and CDR2 YFSETQ. The ends were cut back, 4 bases at V and 13 bases at J, with 18 bases in the middle. The CDR3 region has the DNA TGCGCCAGCAGCCTCCTTCCGGGGTCGCCCCCCCTCCACTTT. This sequence encodes CASSLLPGSPPLHF. The full variable domain, in which reference TRBV5-1 and TRBJ1-6 provide the parts outside the CDR3, is KAGVTQTPRYLIKTRGQQVTLSCSPISGHRSVSWYQQTPGQGLQFLFEYFSETQRNKGNFPGRFSGRQFSNSRSEMNVSTLELGDSALYLCASSLLPGSPPLHFGNGTRLTVT.

The gene calls are TRBV7-8 and TRBJ1-1, with a weak D call TRBD1 (6 bases). Per germline, CDR1 SGHVS and CDR2 FQNEAQ. Deletions cut 5 bases from V and 5 bases from J, with 9 bases between. The CDR3 is made up of 12 amino acids. Written as DNA, the CDR3 is TGTGCCAGCAGCCAAAGGGGGACTGAAGCTTTCTTT. It translates to CASSQRGTEAFF.

This chain links TRBV18 with TRBJ1-1, with 8 bases that match TRBD1. This CDR3 comprises 14 residues. Trimming removed 3 bases from V and 7 bases from J; junction bases left unmatched: 7. Per germline, CDR1 KGHSH and CDR2 LQKENI. Here the CDR3 DNA reads TGTGCCAGCTCACCGAGACAACAGGGGGATGAAGCTTTCTTT. Its translation: CASSPRQQGDEAFF.

J is TRBJ1-2 and V is TRBV28, with D tentatively TRBD1 (5 bases). This CDR3 spans 12 amino acids. Trimming took 10 bases from V and 5 from J, leaving 14 bases between them. Germline V gene lookup returns CDR1 MDHEN and CDR2 SYDVKM. CDR3 DNA: TGTGCCACCTCAGGAGGGGTTTATGGCTACACCTTC. It codes for CATSGGVYGYTF.

The rearrangement links TRBV29-1 to TRBJ2-2; maybe TRBD2 (5 bases). V lost 7 bases, J lost 5 bases, and 17 bases lay in between. The length of the CDR3 is 14 residues. The germline V gene has CDR1 SQVTM and CDR2 ANQGSEA. CDR3 residues: CSAGYYDGTGELFF. As DNA, the CDR3 is TGCAGCGCGGGATACTACGACGGAACCGGGGAGCTGTTTTTT.

The chain uses TRBV19 and TRBJ1-1; 9 bases are shared with TRBD1. This CDR3 has 16 amino acids. V was clipped by 3 bases and J by 5 bases; unmatched bases: 10. Germline-derived CDR1 and CDR2 are LNHDA and SQIVND (reference sequence). The CDR3 sequence is CASSIQEQGAGTEAFF. The CDR3 bases are TGTGCCAGTAGTATTCAAGAACAGGGGGCAGGAACTGAAGCTTTCTTT.

The chain links TRBV5-1 to TRBJ1-2; D may be TRBD1 (5 bases). Per the germline V gene, CDR1 is SGHRS and CDR2 is YFSETQ. V gave up 0 bases and J gave up 4 bases, with 13 bases separating them. This CDR3 is 15 amino acids long. CDR3 nucleotide sequence: TGCGCCAGCAGCTTGGAAGCAGGGCCTGTCTATGGCTACACCTTC. It yields the protein CASSLEAGPVYGYTF.

J is TRBJ2-3 and V is TRBV27; 9 bases agree with TRBD1. Germline assignment: CDR1 MNHEY and CDR2 SMNVEV (reference sequence). This CDR3 comprises 15 residues. The V gene end was trimmed by 3 bases and the J gene end by 1 base; junction bases not matched to a gene: 2. CDR3: CASSFGTGRTDTQYF. CDR3 sequence (DNA): TGTGCCAGCAGTTTTGGGACAGGGCGCACAGATACGCAGTATTTT.

The chain recombines TRBV4-2 with TRBJ1-4, with D perhaps matching TRBD1 (6 bases). The CDR3 loop spans 13 amino acids. Germline lookup yields CDR1 LGHNA and CDR2 YNFKEQ. Trimming removed 2 bases from V and 10 bases from J, with 11 bases in between. The CDR3 nucleotides are TGTGCCAGCAGCCAAACAGGGCCGGGAAAACTGTTTTTT. It yields the protein CASSQTGPGKLFF.

This rearrangement joins TRBV9 to TRBJ1-1; a weak D match, TRBD1 (6 bases). Between the trimmed V and J ends, which lost 0 bases and 7 bases, there was a span of 10 bases. The CDR3 sequence is 13 residues long. Germline assignment: CDR1 SGDLS and CDR2 YYNGEE. The CDR3 DNA sequence: TGTGCCAGCAGCGTAGGCGCGACAGGTGAAGCTTTCTTT. It yields the protein CASSVGATGEAFF.

The chain recombines TRBV5-1 with TRBJ2-2; 7 bases are a match to TRBD1. The junction had 4 bases not matched to a gene; V was cut back by 2 bases and J by 3 bases. CDR3 length equals 15 residues. Germline V gives CDR1 SGHRS, CDR2 YFSETQ. The DNA for the CDR3 is TGCGCCAGCAGCTTCGAGAGGGGGCACACCGGGGAGCTGTTTTTT. It yields the protein CASSFERGHTGELFF. Variable domain in full (rest from reference TRBV5-1 and TRBJ2-2): KAGVTQTPRYLIKTRGQQVTLSCSPISGHRSVSWYQQTPGQGLQFLFEYFSETQRNKGNFPGRFSGRQFSNSRSEMNVSTLELGDSALYLCASSFERGHTGELFFGEGSRLTVL.

This clone was seen a few times. The chain recombines TRBV19 with TRBJ1-1, with D uncertain. Germline V gene data show CDR1 as LNHDA and CDR2 as SQIVND (reference sequence). The CDR3 is made up of 14 amino acids. The V end was cut by 5 bases, the J end by 1 base, with 11 bases between. The CDR3 DNA sequence: TGTGCCAGTAGTGAAATGGGCAGGAACACTGAAGCTTTCTTT. The encoded protein is CASSEMGRNTEAFF. Filled out from reference TRBV19 and TRBJ1-1, the complete variable domain reads DGGITQSPKYLFRKEGQNVTLSCEQNLNHDAMYWYRQDPGQGLRLIYYSQIVNDFQKGDIAEGYSVSREKKESFPLTVTSAQKNPTAFYLCASSEMGRNTEAFFGQGTRLTVV.

CDR3 protein: CASSEGAAHYYNEQFF. The DNA of the CDR3 is TGTGCCAGCAGTGAGGGCGCAGCTCATTACTACAATGAGCAGTTCTTC. The chain uses TRBV2 and TRBJ2-1; D is ambiguous. Germline V gene data show CDR1 as SNHLY and CDR2 as FYNNEI. The V gene lost 3 bases and the J gene lost 3 bases, with 15 bases spanning the gap. CDR3 length equals 16 residues.

The chain uses TRBV19 and TRBJ1-5; possible D gene TRBD1, 6 bases. There are 15 residues in the CDR3. V shed 1 base and J shed 1 base, with 8 bases lying between them. Germline CDR1 and CDR2: LNHDA and SQIVND (reference sequence). CDR3 residues: CASSIARGSNQPQHF. CDR3 DNA: TGTGCCAGTAGTATAGCGAGGGGGAGCAATCAGCCCCAGCATTTT.